These 27 T cell receptor beta chains share one sample of origin, sequenced in a study of identical twins. TCRdb redid the calling of the 5' RACE reads with MiXCR, one entry per CDR3 protein. The sample holds approximately 590,000 distinct CDR3 sequences; roughly 9.9% are singletons and the top ten take under 3%. This sample was also put to use in a study of yellow fever vaccine responses in identical twins.

What was sequenced was PBMCs. These receptors were taken from a young woman in good health.

This clonotype was found a few times. The rearrangement uses TRBV27 and TRBJ2-2, with unresolved D. The CDR3 contains 14 residues. The V gene lost 6 bases and the J gene lost 7 bases, with 15 bases spanning the gap. The V gene's germline CDR1 is MNHEY and CDR2 SMNVEV (reference sequence). The chain's CDR3 is CASRPPNIIGELFF. The CDR3 nucleotides read TGTGCCAGCAGGCCGCCCAATATAATCGGGGAGCTGTTTTTT.

In this sample, this clonotype turned up many times. The chain carries TRBV6-1 and TRBJ1-5; maybe TRBD1 (5 bases). Germline values: CDR1 MNHNS, CDR2 SASEGT. The V end lost 6 bases, the J end lost 4 bases, and 13 bases lay between the germline ends. CDR3 length: 14 residues. This chain's CDR3 is CASSRDLTNQPQHF. The CDR3 DNA is TGTGCCAGCAGCCGGGACCTAACTAATCAGCCCCAGCATTTT.

This clonotype was detected many times. The rearrangement uses TRBV4-3 and TRBJ1-2, with D uncertain. Germline V gene data show CDR1 as LGHNA and CDR2 as YSLEER. V lost 0 bases to trimming and J lost 1 base, with 9 bases between them. The CDR3 spans 15 residues. The CDR3 protein is CASSQDREDNYGYTF. The CDR3 DNA reads as TGCGCCAGCAGCCAAGATCGGGAGGATAACTATGGCTACACCTTC.

The gene calls are TRBV5-1 and TRBJ2-1, with TRBD2 as a possible D gene (6 bases). The CDR3 sequence is 14 residues long. The V end was cut by 4 bases, the J end by 5 bases, with 13 bases between. The germline V gene encodes CDR1 SGHRS and CDR2 YFSETQ. CDR3 nucleotide sequence: TGCGCCAGCAGCACTAGCACAGGCGACAATGAGCAGTTCTTC. Protein product: CASSTSTGDNEQFF.

This clonotype was counted at least ten times. The chain is built from TRBV20-1 and TRBJ1-4; a possible D gene is TRBD1 (6 bases). This CDR3 comprises 14 residues. The V end lost 4 bases, the J end lost 8 bases, and 17 bases lay between the germline ends. CDR1 is DFQATT, CDR2 SNEGSKA, per germline (reference sequence). The CDR3 here is CSATPGHFYEKLFF. The CDR3 DNA sequence: TGCAGTGCTACACCGGGACACTTCTACGAAAAACTGTTTTTT.

In its sample, this clonotype was seen a few times. The chain is built from TRBV6-2 or TRBV6-3 and TRBJ2-7, with 13 bases identical to TRBD2. Germline V gene sequence: CDR1 MNHEY, CDR2 SVGEGT. The CDR3 length is 16 residues. V lost 6 bases to trimming and J lost 1 base; unmatched junction nucleotides: 6. CDR3 protein: CASSDGLAGASYEQYF. The CDR3 DNA reads as TGTGCCAGCAGCGACGGACTAGCGGGAGCATCCTACGAGCAGTACTTC.

This clonotype was found a few times. The rearrangement links TRBV27 to TRBJ2-3; D is uncertain. Germline values: CDR1 MNHEY, CDR2 SMNVEV (reference sequence). The V end lost 6 bases, the J end lost 2 bases, and 12 bases lay between the germline ends. The CDR3 runs to 14 residues. For the CDR3, the DNA is TGTGCCAGCAGCCTAACCCGCCTCACAGATACGCAGTATTTT. This sequence encodes CASSLTRLTDTQYF.

This clonotype came up a few times. This chain uses TRBV28 with TRBJ2-6; perhaps TRBD2 as D (5 bases). V was cut by 5 bases and J by 2 bases, with 10 bases left in between. Germline CDR1 and CDR2: MDHEN and SYDVKM. The length of the CDR3 is 15 residues. The CDR3 DNA follows: TGTGCCAGCAGTGGAGGTGGGGCTGGGGCCAACGTCCTGACTTTC. This translates into CASSGGGAGANVLTF.

This clonotype has just a few counts. V is TRBV20-1 and J is TRBJ2-7; D is unclear. This CDR3 contains 14 residues. CDR1 is DFQATT and CDR2 is SNEGSKA in the germline V gene (reference sequence). Trimming pared 4 bases from V and 1 base from J, leaving 14 bases between. The CDR3 sequence: CSATPRTPSYEQYF. CDR3 sequence (DNA): TGCAGTGCTACCCCACGAACACCTTCCTACGAGCAGTACTTC.

The chain employs TRBV15 and TRBJ2-3; tentative D call: TRBD2 (5 bases). The CDR3 is 17 residues long. Trimming took off 2 bases at V and 1 base at J, with 16 bases between the two ends. Germline CDR1 LNHNV, CDR2 YYDKDF (reference sequence). The CDR3 DNA is TGTGCCACCAGCAGACAACGACTAACGCAGGGCACAGATACGCAGTATTTT. Translating it yields CATSRQRLTQGTDTQYF.

This clonotype has just a few counts. The gene calls are TRBV3-1 and TRBJ2-7; D is possibly TRBD2 (6 bases). V was pared by 0 bases and J by 0 bases, with 15 bases between. The CDR3 extends over 17 amino acids. Germline V gene lookup returns CDR1 LGHDT and CDR2 YNNKEL (reference sequence). CDR3 sequence reads: CASSQDLGGFASYEQYF. CDR3 nucleotides: TGTGCCAGCAGCCAAGATTTGGGGGGTTTCGCCTCCTACGAGCAGTACTTC.

In its sample, this clonotype was seen many times. The chain has TRBV4-2 and TRBJ2-2; 10 bases fit TRBD1. The germline V gene has CDR1 LGHNA and CDR2 YNFKEQ. The V gene end was trimmed by 4 bases and the J gene end by 9 bases; junction bases not matched to a gene: 17. The CDR3 length is 18 residues. CDR3 bases: TGTGCCAGCAGCCCTTGGTCAAAGCCGGGACAGGGGCTGAGGGAGCTGTTTTTT. Its protein is CASSPWSKPGQGLRELFF.

The CDR3 spells CASSLVTGTGQYEQYF. The CDR3 DNA reads as TGTGCCAGCAGTTTAGTAACCGGGACAGGACAGTACGAGCAGTACTTC. The rearrangement links TRBV12-3 or TRBV12-4 to TRBJ2-7; TRBD1 aligns across 8 bases. Unmatched junction bases numbered 9, after V lost 1 base and J lost 4 bases. The CDR3 runs 16 residues.

The chain couples TRBV12-3 or TRBV12-4 to TRBJ2-3; D perhaps matches TRBD1 (6 bases). This CDR3 comprises 15 residues. The V gene lost 2 bases and the J gene lost 6 bases, with 15 bases spanning the gap. The DNA for the CDR3 is TGTGCCAGCAGTTTAATCGGCAGGGGCGGGGATACGCAGTATTTT. Residues: CASSLIGRGGDTQYF.

CDR3 coding DNA: TGTGCCAGCAGCTTAAGTCGGACAGGGGACATTCAGTACTTC. Encoded protein: CASSLSRTGDIQYF. The J gene is TRBJ2-4, the V gene TRBV11-2; TRBD1 matches 9 bases. The germline V gene encodes CDR1 SGHAT and CDR2 FQNNGV. The CDR3 spans 14 residues. V lost 2 bases and J lost 8; bases outside the gene matches: 4.

The V gene is TRBV4-1, the J gene TRBJ2-1, with 7 nucleotides matching TRBD2. The germline V gene encodes CDR1 MGHRA and CDR2 YSYEKL. V lost 4 bases, J lost 8 bases, and 14 bases stayed unmatched. The CDR3 is 16 residues long. CDR3 in amino acids: CASSPGRGGGRYEQFF. Written as DNA, the CDR3 is TGCGCCAGCAGCCCCGGGCGCGGGGGAGGGAGGTATGAGCAGTTCTTC.

This clonotype was detected only a few times. V gene TRBV7-2 combines with J gene TRBJ2-1; 8 bases align to TRBD2. From germline, CDR1 is SGHTA and CDR2 FQGNSA. This CDR3 comprises 16 residues. Losses at the gene ends were 5 bases for V and 0 bases for J; bases not matched to a gene: 6. The CDR3 sequence: CASSHTSGSSYNEQFF. DNA for the CDR3: TGTGCCAGCAGCCACACTAGCGGTAGCTCCTACAATGAGCAGTTCTTC.

The CDR3 region has the DNA TGCGCCAGCAGCCAGGCGCGGGATTCGGTCGAGCAGTACTTC. The encoded protein is CASSQARDSVEQYF. The chain has TRBV4-3 and TRBJ2-7, with D possibly matching TRBD2 (6 bases). Looked up from germline, CDR1 is LGHNA and CDR2 is YSLEER. V lost 3 bases, J lost 6 bases, and 15 bases lay in between. The CDR3 has 14 residues.

This clonotype was seen a few times. The chain has TRBV3-1 and TRBJ2-2; 10 bases map to TRBD1. CDR3 length: 16 amino acids. After removal of 4 bases from V and 4 bases from J, the junction contained 6 bases not matched to a gene. Germline-derived CDR1 and CDR2 are LGHDT and YNNKEL (reference sequence). The CDR3 sequence: CASSRRDRGPTGELFF. Here the CDR3 DNA reads TGTGCCAGCAGCCGCCGGGACAGGGGCCCCACCGGGGAGCTGTTTTTT.

Many counts were recorded for this clonotype. The V call is TRBV12-3 or TRBV12-4, the J call TRBJ1-1, with D maybe TRBD1 (6 bases). The V end was cut by 6 bases, the J end by 4 bases, with 12 bases between. The CDR3 totals 13 residues. CDR3 sequence reads: CASRSTGSTEAFF. The CDR3 nucleotides are TGTGCCAGCAGGTCAACAGGGAGCACTGAAGCTTTCTTT.

This clonotype was found many times. The J gene is TRBJ2-7, the V gene TRBV25-1; tentative D call: TRBD2 (6 bases). V dropped 1 base and J dropped 0 bases, with 10 bases sitting between them. CDR1 is MGHDK, CDR2 SYGVNS, per germline. The CDR3 has 15 amino acids. The CDR3 sequence: CASSESEGSSYEQYF. In DNA, the CDR3 is TGTGCCAGCAGTGAATCGGAGGGAAGCTCCTACGAGCAGTACTTC.

Only a few counts were recorded for this clonotype. The rearrangement joins TRBV5-1 to TRBJ2-5, with D possibly matching TRBD2 (6 bases). Germline CDR1 reads SGHRS; CDR2 reads YFSETQ. The CDR3 runs to 14 residues. V was trimmed by 0 bases and J by 7 bases, leaving 13 bases between them. CDR3: CASSLETGVGTQYF. CDR3 nucleotides: TGCGCCAGCAGCTTGGAAACGGGGGTCGGGACCCAGTACTTC.

This clonotype showed up just a few times. The V call is TRBV20-1, the J call TRBJ2-2; 8 positions match TRBD2. Germline V gene sequence: CDR1 DFQATT, CDR2 SNEGSKA (reference sequence). The V and J ends lost 4 bases and 2 bases, in that order; junction bases with no gene match: 9. This CDR3 is 16 amino acids long. The CDR3 DNA sequence: TGCAGTGCTATATTCGGGAGGGCTAAAAACACCGGGGAGCTGTTTTTT. As protein: CSAIFGRAKNTGELFF.

This clonotype was recorded at least ten times. The V and J genes are TRBV20-1 and TRBJ2-2, with 7 bases fitting TRBD1. Trimming removed 1 base from V and 6 bases from J; junction bases left unmatched: 5. Germline V gene lookup returns CDR1 DFQATT and CDR2 SNEGSKA (reference sequence). The CDR3 extends over 14 amino acids. CDR3 nucleotide sequence: TGCAGTGCTAGAGGTCCAGGGGGTCCCGGGGAGCTGTTTTTT. Residues: CSARGPGGPGELFF.

V usage is TRBV20-1 and J usage is TRBJ2-5, with 9 bases aligning to TRBD2. The CDR3 covers 14 residues. Germline assignment: CDR1 DFQATT and CDR2 SNEGSKA (reference sequence). V shed 1 base, J shed 5 bases, and the junction held 5 bases outside the gene matches. The CDR3 loop reads CSARVAGGSETQYF. CDR3 DNA sequence: TGCAGTGCTAGAGTGGCGGGGGGGAGCGAGACCCAGTACTTC.

The sample holds many counts of this clonotype. The chain joins TRBV20-1 to TRBJ2-5, with TRBD2 matching over 11 bases. Losses at the gene ends were 5 bases for V and 0 bases for J; bases not matched to a gene: 14. Looked up from germline, CDR1 is DFQATT and CDR2 is SNEGSKA (reference sequence). The CDR3 has 18 amino acids. The CDR3 protein is CSASAGTSGDLYQETQYF. In DNA, the CDR3 is TGCAGTGCTTCCGCCGGGACTAGCGGAGATCTGTACCAAGAGACCCAGTACTTC.

This clonotype came up many times. J is TRBJ2-5 and V is TRBV20-1; D is unclear. The CDR3 spans 14 residues. Germline CDR1 DFQATT, CDR2 SNEGSKA (reference sequence). Trimming took 0 bases from V and 0 from J, leaving 8 bases between them. The CDR3 reads CSARDQSYQETQYF. The CDR3 DNA is TGCAGTGCTAGAGATCAGTCGTACCAAGAGACCCAGTACTTC.